This T cell receptor beta chain is drawn from a study of cytomegalovirus exposure and HLA in healthy donors. Broader study findings: The study carried out a later analysis of TCR beta sequences. It associated approximately 17,000 of them with specific HLA alleles at a false discovery rate of 0.05. Sequencing probably produced one cluster of sequence variants that were highly shared. Later on, a genetic analysis was performed. It linked a missense variant in DCLRE1C with V- and J-gene trimming of TCR beta. Previous analysis showed most TCR beta V segments were productive about 87% or about 30% of the time.

Concerning this clone: The antigen remains undetermined.

PCR involved 60 Vbeta and 13 Jbeta primers. This table comes from immunoSEQ multiplex PCR, and its TCRdb copy is limited to in-frame clones, with some not included. The table includes 90,000 to 110,000 clones, 15% detected once. From germline, CDR1 is SGHVS and CDR2 FQNEAQ. The germline V and J ends were trimmed by 2 bases and 2 bases, with 12 bases remaining between them. CDR3 size: 15 residues. V and J are TRBV7-8 and TRBJ1-2; D is uncertain. Source material: PBMCs. The TCR sequence derives from a female donor in good health and CMV-seronegative. The CDR3 sequence: CASSLTTGFNYGYTF. In DNA, the CDR3 is TGTGCCAGCAGCTTAACGACGGGATTCAACTATGGCTACACCTTC.